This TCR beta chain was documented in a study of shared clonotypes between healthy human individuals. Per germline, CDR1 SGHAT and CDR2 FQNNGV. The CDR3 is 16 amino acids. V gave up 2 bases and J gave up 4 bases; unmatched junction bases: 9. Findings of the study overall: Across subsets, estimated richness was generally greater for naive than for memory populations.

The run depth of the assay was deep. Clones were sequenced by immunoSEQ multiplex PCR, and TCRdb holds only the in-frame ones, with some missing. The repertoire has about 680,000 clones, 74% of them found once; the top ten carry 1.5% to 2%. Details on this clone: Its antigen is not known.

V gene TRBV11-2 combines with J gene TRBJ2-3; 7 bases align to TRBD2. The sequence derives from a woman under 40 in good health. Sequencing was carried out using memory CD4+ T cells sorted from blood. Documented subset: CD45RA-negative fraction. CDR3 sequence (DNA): TGTGCCAGCAGCTTAACGGCGGGAGAGACCCCAGATACGCAGTATTTT. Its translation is CASSLTAGETPDTQYF.